The 10 T cell receptor beta chains below come from one sample, sequenced in a study of CD8 T cells in ankylosing spondylitis. TCRdb re-analysed the 5' RACE reads in MiXCR, keeping a single row per CDR3 protein. The sample carries some 270,000 distinct CDR3 sequences, roughly a third recorded once. The sequencing sample was made of blood, either unsorted or a sorted T cell fraction (not recorded which). These receptors were obtained from a male donor with ankylosing spondylitis or in good health (not recorded which).

The rearrangement links TRBV10-3 to TRBJ2-2; the D is unclear. V lost 4 bases and J lost 6, with 3 bases in between. This CDR3 is 11 amino acids long. CDR1 ENHRY and CDR2 SYGVKD come from the germline V gene. As DNA, the CDR3 is TGTGCCATCAGTGGCTCCGGGGAGCTGTTTTTT. It is translated as CAISGSGELFF.

This clonotype occurred once. The gene calls are TRBV12-3 or TRBV12-4 and TRBJ2-1; D is possibly TRBD1 (6 bases). The CDR3 has 15 amino acids. With 2 bases removed from V and 6 bases from J, the gap between germline ends came to 14 bases. The DNA for the CDR3 is TGTGCCAGCAGTTTAAAGAGGGGGATTGGCAATGAGCAGTTCTTC. Encoded protein: CASSLKRGIGNEQFF.

This clonotype was recorded a few times. This CDR3 reads CSARDPNDRASYNEQFF. The CDR3 DNA follows: TGCAGTGCTAGAGACCCCAACGACAGGGCGTCCTACAATGAGCAGTTCTTC. The rearrangement links TRBV20-1 to TRBJ2-1; 7 bases align to TRBD1. Losses at the gene ends were 0 bases for V and 1 base for J; bases not matched to a gene: 9. Germline V gene lookup returns CDR1 DFQATT and CDR2 SNEGSKA (reference sequence). The CDR3 consists of 17 residues.

The rearrangement joins TRBV12-3 or TRBV12-4 to TRBJ2-7; 7 bases fit TRBD1. The V gene end was trimmed by 6 bases and the J gene end by 2 bases; junction bases not matched to a gene: 7. CDR3 size: 14 residues. The CDR3 reads CASSRQGPAYEQYF. DNA for the CDR3: TGTGCCAGCAGCAGACAGGGACCTGCCTACGAGCAGTACTTC.

The gene calls are TRBV20-1 and TRBJ1-1; no clear D gene. Germline assignment: CDR1 DFQATT and CDR2 SNEGSKA (reference sequence). This CDR3 is built from 13 residues. Trimming took off 2 bases at V and 0 bases at J, with 7 bases between the two ends. This chain's CDR3 is CSARKGMNTEAFF. CDR3 bases: TGCAGTGCTAGAAAGGGCATGAACACTGAAGCTTTCTTT.

This clonotype was observed many times. V gene TRBV20-1 combines with J gene TRBJ2-7; the D call may be TRBD1 or TRBD2 (5 bases each). CDR3 length: 16 residues. Trimming removed 0 bases from V and 3 bases from J, with 18 bases in between. Germline V CDR1 and CDR2: DFQATT, SNEGSKA (reference sequence). Here the CDR3 DNA reads TGCAGTGCTAGAGACGGTTTGACAGCGGAAGGCTACGAGCAGTACTTC. Translating gives CSARDGLTAEGYEQYF.

V is TRBV20-1 and J is TRBJ1-2; tentative D call: TRBD1 (6 bases). Germline V gene sequence: CDR1 DFQATT, CDR2 SNEGSKA (reference sequence). This CDR3 comprises 14 residues. Trimming cost V 0 bases and J 8 bases, with 16 bases left between them. Written as DNA, the CDR3 is TGCAGTGCTAGAGACAGGGGAGGCAAGGGCGGCTACACCTTC. Its protein product is CSARDRGGKGGYTF.

The J gene is TRBJ2-7, the V gene TRBV24-1, with TRBD1 as a possible D gene (5 bases). Germline V gene sequence: CDR1 KGHDR, CDR2 SFDVKD. CDR3 size: 14 residues. Trimming cost V 4 bases and J 8 bases, with 17 bases left between them. CDR3: CATSDREGLGQQYF. Here the CDR3 DNA reads TGTGCCACCAGTGACAGGGAAGGCCTGGGGCAGCAGTACTTC.

This clonotype showed up just a few times. This chain joins TRBV12-3 or TRBV12-4 and TRBJ2-1; D is unclear. The V gene lost 1 base and the J gene lost 0 bases, with 7 bases spanning the gap. This CDR3 has 15 amino acids. CDR3 in DNA: TGTGCCAGCAGTTTAGGGTCCCCCTCCTACAATGAGCAGTTCTTC. As protein: CASSLGSPSYNEQFF.

The chain couples TRBV29-1 to TRBJ2-5; D remains ambiguous. Germline CDR1 is SQVTM and CDR2 is ANQGSEA. There are 15 residues in the CDR3. Trimming removed 0 bases at V and 5 bases at J, with 16 bases between. CDR3 amino acids: CSVEDPPTAWETQYF. The CDR3 DNA reads as TGCAGCGTTGAAGATCCTCCTACTGCGTGGGAGACCCAGTACTTC.